These T cell receptor beta chains were read from a single sample in a study of OX40 agonist ivuxolimab in advanced cancers. Profiled with immunoSEQ multiplex PCR; TCRdb holds only in-frame clones, not every one. The repertoire consists of some 25,000 clones, with about 85% occurring once and the leading ten covering 26%. Here the sequenced sample was CD4+ or CD8+ T cells sorted from blood, taken in a trial of the OX40 agonist ivuxolimab. The receptors were sampled from an adult with an advanced solid tumor such as melanoma, head and neck, liver or kidney cancer. Both conserved end residues are part of each CDR3. D genes are given only for firm matches. Size is omitted from some rows. Given values are once, few, many or a class for expanded clones.

d_call,j_call,v_call,clone_size,cdr3_aa,cdr3_nt
.,TRBJ2-3,TRBV30,.,CAWSADTDTQYF,TGTGCCTGGAGCGCAGATACAGATACGCAGTATTTT
TRBD2,TRBJ2-3,TRBV11-3,.,CASSLASGTAGYTDTQYF,TGTGCCAGCAGCTTAGCTAGCGGGACCGCGGGCTACACAGATACGCAGTATTTT
.,TRBJ2-7,TRBV2,.,CASSEAPGRYEQYF,TGTGCCAGCAGTGAAGCACCGGGACGGTACGAGCAGTACTTC
TRBD1,TRBJ1-6,TRBV19,.,CASSIAAGGGSPLHF,TGTGCCAGTAGTATAGCCGCAGGGGGCGGCTCACCCCTCCACTTT
TRBD1,TRBJ1-2,TRBV11-2,.,CASSPLAGGLMFGYTF,TGTGCCAGCAGCCCTCTTGCAGGGGGTTTGATGTTTGGCTACACCTTC
.,TRBJ2-4,TRBV11-2,.,CASSPGTFIAKNIQYF,TGTGCCAGCAGCCCAGGGACATTCATAGCCAAAAACATTCAGTACTTC
.,TRBJ2-5,TRBV7-6,.,CASSLAQGGETQYF,TGTGCCAGCAGCTTAGCGCAGGGTGGGGAGACCCAGTACTTC
TRBD2,TRBJ2-7,TRBV7-8,.,CASSPRLAGGQSSYEQYF,TGTGCCAGCAGCCCGCGACTAGCGGGAGGCCAGAGCTCCTACGAGCAGTACTTC
.,TRBJ2-5,TRBV5-6,once,CASSGQGYQETQYF,TGTGCCAGCAGCGGTCAGGGGTACCAAGAGACCCAGTACTTC
TRBD1,TRBJ2-1,TRBV4-2,.,CASSLPGQGLYNEQFF,TGTGCCAGCAGCCTCCCGGGACAGGGACTCTACAATGAGCAGTTCTTC
.,TRBJ2-7,TRBV7-8,.,CASSLAPGTGYEQYF,TGTGCCAGCAGCTTAGCGCCGGGGACTGGTTACGAGCAGTACTTC
TRBD2,TRBJ2-2,TRBV7-9,.,CASSPLGLAGGGPGELFF,TGTGCCAGCAGCCCGCTGGGACTAGCGGGAGGGGGTCCCGGGGAGCTGTTTTTT
.,TRBJ2-3,TRBV11-1,.,CASRRDRDTQYF,TGTGCCAGCAGGCGGGACAGAGATACGCAGTATTTT
TRBD1,TRBJ1-1,TRBV19,.,CASTLWTGPGTEAFF,TGTGCCAGTACCCTCTGGACAGGGCCTGGGACTGAAGCTTTCTTT
TRBD1,TRBJ1-1,TRBV29-1,.,CSVVGDRLNTEAFF,TGCAGCGTTGTTGGGGACAGATTGAACACTGAAGCTTTCTTT
.,TRBJ2-7,TRBV11-2,.,CASSLEYSGSWGSYEQYF,TGTGCCAGCAGCTTAGAATATTCCGGGTCTTGGGGCTCCTACGAGCAGTACTTC
TRBD2,TRBJ2-5,TRBV9,.,CASSVGAAGEWETQYF,TGTGCCAGCAGCGTAGGGGCCGCGGGAGAGTGGGAGACCCAGTACTTC
.,TRBJ2-7,TRBV2,.,CASSEQTSNSYEQYF,TGTGCCAGCAGTGAGCAGACCAGCAACTCCTACGAGCAGTACTTC
.,TRBJ1-1,TRBV15,.,CATSRDYRERDTEAFF,TGTGCCACCAGCAGAGATTACAGGGAACGGGACACTGAAGCTTTCTTT
.,TRBJ2-7,TRBV11-1,.,CASSLGQGVSYEQYF,TGTGCCAGCAGCTTAGGGCAGGGCGTCTCCTACGAGCAGTACTTC
.,TRBJ1-3,TRBV28,.,CASLQTGGNTIYF,TGTGCCAGCCTCCAGACGGGCGGAAACACCATATATTTT
.,TRBJ2-7,TRBV10-2,.,CASSELVQDEQYF,TGCGCCAGCAGTGAGTTGGTACAGGACGAGCAGTACTTC
TRBD1,TRBJ1-2,TRBV6-5,.,CASSYSTGWDGYTF,TGTGCCAGCAGTTACTCGACAGGGTGGGATGGCTACACCTTC
.,TRBJ2-2,TRBV5-4,.,CASSLFPRTGITGELFF,TGTGCCAGCAGCTTGTTCCCACGTACTGGTATCACCGGGGAGCTGTTTTTT
.,TRBJ1-3,TRBV11-3,.,CASSFGASDGNTIYF,TGTGCCAGCAGCTTCGGAGCCTCCGACGGAAACACCATATATTTT
.,TRBJ2-2,TRBV4-1,.,CASSQAQGGTGELFF,TGCGCCAGCAGCCAGGCACAGGGAGGCACCGGGGAGCTGTTTTTT
TRBD1,TRBJ1-1,TRBV5-6,.,CASTQGGAAFF,TGTGCCAGCACCCAGGGGGGCGCAGCTTTCTTT
.,TRBJ2-3,TRBV6-1,.,CASSVQGSWADTQYF,TGTGCCAGCAGTGTTCAGGGATCGTGGGCAGATACGCAGTATTTT
TRBD1,TRBJ1-2,TRBV7-8,.,CASSPGTAVYGYTF,TGTGCCAGCAGCCCCGGGACAGCAGTATATGGCTACACCTTC
TRBD2,TRBJ2-1,TRBV4-1,.,CASSQWLADNEQFF,TGCGCCAGCAGCCAATGGCTAGCGGACAATGAGCAGTTCTTC
TRBD2,TRBJ2-5,TRBV5-1,.,CASSPGLAGSQETQYF,TGCGCCAGCAGCCCCGGACTAGCGGGGAGCCAAGAGACCCAGTACTTC
.,TRBJ1-1,TRBV7-9,few,CASSLPGGLNTEAFF,TGTGCCAGCAGTCTCCCCGGGGGTTTGAACACTGAAGCTTTCTTT
TRBD1,TRBJ1-1,TRBV27,.,CASSLNRGAEAFF,TGTGCCAGCAGTTTAAACAGGGGAGCTGAAGCTTTCTTT
.,TRBJ1-3,TRBV6-5,.,CASSQSSGSGNTIYF,TGTGCCAGCAGCCAGAGCTCGGGGTCTGGAAACACCATATATTTT
.,TRBJ2-3,TRBV6-6,.,CASFSGFEPDTQYF,TGTGCCAGCTTCTCGGGGTTCGAACCAGATACGCAGTATTTT
.,TRBJ1-2,TRBV10-3,once,CAITTNYGYTF,TGTGCCATCACAACTAACTATGGCTACACCTTC
.,TRBJ2-7,TRBV7-9,.,CASSSTVNSYEQYF,TGTGCCAGCAGTTCAACAGTTAACTCCTACGAGCAGTACTTC
TRBD1,TRBJ1-2,TRBV6-5,.,CASSFGQGGYGYTF,TGTGCCAGCAGTTTCGGACAGGGGGGCTATGGCTACACCTTC
TRBD1,TRBJ2-7,TRBV30,.,CAWTAGTGTHEQYF,TGTGCCTGGACTGCCGGGACAGGGACGCACGAGCAGTACTTC
TRBD2,TRBJ2-1,TRBV4-2,.,CASSHPRAGVYNEQFF,TGTGCCAGCAGCCACCCCCGAGCGGGAGTTTACAATGAGCAGTTCTTC
TRBD2,TRBJ2-1,TRBV4-3,.,CASSQDPAGVGYNEQFF,TGCGCCAGCAGCCAAGACCCAGCGGGAGTGGGATACAATGAGCAGTTCTTC
TRBD2,TRBJ2-3,TRBV6-5,.,CASSYGLESDTQYF,TGTGCCAGCAGTTACGGACTAGAGTCAGATACGCAGTATTTT
TRBD1,TRBJ2-7,TRBV7-2,.,CASSSGQGFYEQYF,TGTGCCAGCAGCTCGGGACAGGGCTTCTACGAGCAGTACTTC
TRBD1,TRBJ2-3,TRBV2,.,CASSDQTGATDTQYF,TGTGCCAGCAGCGACCAGACAGGGGCCACAGATACGCAGTATTTT
TRBD1,TRBJ1-3,TRBV28,.,CASSSHRQGSGNTIYF,TGTGCCAGCAGTTCTCACCGACAGGGCTCTGGAAACACCATATATTTT
.,TRBJ1-1,TRBV9,.,CASSSGRAAFF,TGTGCCAGCAGCTCCGGGAGGGCAGCTTTCTTT
.,TRBJ2-7,TRBV4-1,.,CASSQDHGGYEQYF,TGCGCCAGCAGCCAAGATCACGGCGGCTACGAGCAGTACTTC
.,TRBJ2-3,TRBV7-7,once,CASSPTGDTQYF,TGTGCTAGCAGCCCGACAGGAGATACGCAGTATTTT
TRBD1,TRBJ2-2,TRBV4-3,.,CASSQEYDRAPGELFF,TGCGCCAGCAGCCAAGAATACGACAGGGCCCCCGGGGAGCTGTTTTTT
TRBD1,TRBJ2-7,TRBV7-8,.,CASSLVGTVTYEQYF,TGTGCCAGCAGCTTAGTAGGGACAGTTACCTACGAGCAGTACTTC
TRBD1,TRBJ2-1,TRBV15,.,CATSRGQGAVNEQFF,TGTGCCACCAGCAGAGGACAGGGGGCGGTCAATGAGCAGTTCTTC
.,TRBJ2-7,TRBV27,.,CASSLVGESEQYF,TGTGCCAGCAGTTTAGTGGGGGAAAGCGAGCAGTACTTC
TRBD2,TRBJ2-1,TRBV6-4,.,CASSDSASGGANEQFF,TGTGCCAGCAGTGACTCCGCTAGCGGGGGGGCCAATGAGCAGTTCTTC
.,TRBJ2-3,TRBV12-5,few,CASGNLRARADTQYF,TGTGCTAGTGGCAACCTACGGGCTCGGGCAGATACGCAGTATTTT
.,TRBJ2-7,TRBV7-9,.,CASSLDAGAEQYF,TGTGCCAGCAGCTTAGACGCAGGGGCGGAGCAGTACTTC
.,TRBJ1-6,TRBV6-4,once,CASSESGEGNSPLHF,TGTGCCAGCAGTGAGTCAGGGGAGGGCAATTCACCCCTCCACTTT